This TCR beta chain originates from a study of shared clonotypes between healthy human individuals. The naive CD8 population came from CD45RO-negative cells selected for CCR7, without terminally differentiated effector memory CD45RA+ cells. A remark on this clone: Its cognate antigen is unknown.

Generated by immunoSEQ multiplex PCR, the TCRdb table keeps only in-frame clones and is missing some. The repertoire holds around 610,000 clones, roughly 96% seen once, with roughly 0.12% in the top ten. General study findings and limits: What naive subsets generally showed was a larger estimated richness than memory subsets showed.

The TCR originated in a woman aged 25 to 39 in good health. The sample consisted of naive CD8+ T cells sorted from blood.

This CDR3 reads CASSQGYYSNQPQHF. The CDR3 region has the DNA TGTGCCAGCAGCCAGGGGTACTATAGCAATCAGCCCCAGCATTTT. The rearrangement links TRBV2 to TRBJ1-5; D is possibly TRBD1 (6 bases). CDR3 length equals 15 residues. Trimming shortened V by 6 bases and J by 0 bases, and 12 bases separated the two germline ends. Germline V gene data show CDR1 as SNHLY and CDR2 as FYNNEI.